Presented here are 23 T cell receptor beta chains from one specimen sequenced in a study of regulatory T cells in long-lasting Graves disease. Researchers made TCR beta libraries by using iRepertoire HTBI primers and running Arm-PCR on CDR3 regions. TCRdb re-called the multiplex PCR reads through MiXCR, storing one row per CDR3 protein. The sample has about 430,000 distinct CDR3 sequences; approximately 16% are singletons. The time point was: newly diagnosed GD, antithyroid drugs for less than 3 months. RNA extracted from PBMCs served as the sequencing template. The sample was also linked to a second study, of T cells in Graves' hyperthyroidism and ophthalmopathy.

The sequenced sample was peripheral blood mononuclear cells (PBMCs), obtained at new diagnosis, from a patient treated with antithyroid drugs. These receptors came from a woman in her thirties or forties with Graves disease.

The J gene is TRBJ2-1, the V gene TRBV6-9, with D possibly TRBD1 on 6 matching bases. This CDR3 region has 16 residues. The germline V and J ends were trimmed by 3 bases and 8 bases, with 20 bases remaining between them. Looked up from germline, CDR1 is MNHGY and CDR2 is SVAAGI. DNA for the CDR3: TGTGCCAGCAGTTACTCTCCGGCCAGGGGCACATATGAGCAGTTCTTC. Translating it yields CASSYSPARGTYEQFF.

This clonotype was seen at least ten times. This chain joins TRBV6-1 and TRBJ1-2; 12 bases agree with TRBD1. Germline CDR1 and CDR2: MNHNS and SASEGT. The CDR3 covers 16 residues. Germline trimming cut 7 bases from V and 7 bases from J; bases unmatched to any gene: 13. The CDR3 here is CASNTGTGGAQTGYTF. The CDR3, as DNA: TGTGCCAGCAATACCGGGACAGGGGGCGCACAAACTGGCTACACCTTC.

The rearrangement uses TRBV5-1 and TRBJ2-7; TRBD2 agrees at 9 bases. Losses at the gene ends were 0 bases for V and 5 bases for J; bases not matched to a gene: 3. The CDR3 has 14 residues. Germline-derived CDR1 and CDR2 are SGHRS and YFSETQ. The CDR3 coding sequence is TGCGCCAGCAGCTTGGCTAGCGGGAACCACGAGCAGTACTTC. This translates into CASSLASGNHEQYF.

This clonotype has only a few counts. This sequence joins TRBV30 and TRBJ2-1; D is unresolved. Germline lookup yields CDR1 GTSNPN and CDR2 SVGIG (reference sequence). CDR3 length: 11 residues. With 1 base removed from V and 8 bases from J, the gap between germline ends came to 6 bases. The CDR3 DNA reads TGTGCCTGGAGTGCGTACGATGAGCAGTTCTTC. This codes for CAWSAYDEQFF.

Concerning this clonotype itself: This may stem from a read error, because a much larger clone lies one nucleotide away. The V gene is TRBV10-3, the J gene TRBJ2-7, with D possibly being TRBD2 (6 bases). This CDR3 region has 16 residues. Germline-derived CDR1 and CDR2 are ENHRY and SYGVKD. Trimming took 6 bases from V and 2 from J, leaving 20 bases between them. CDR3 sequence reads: CAISLVWLASTYEQYF. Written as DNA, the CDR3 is TGTGCCATCAGCCTTGTGTGGCTAGCGTCGACCTACGAGCAGTACTTC.

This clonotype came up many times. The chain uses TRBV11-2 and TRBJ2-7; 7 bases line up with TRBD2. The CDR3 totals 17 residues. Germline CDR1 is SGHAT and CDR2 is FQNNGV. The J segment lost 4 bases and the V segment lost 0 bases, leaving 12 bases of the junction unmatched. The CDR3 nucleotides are TGTGCCAGCAGCTTAGAGGGGGGGGTTGGGGTAGAGTACGAGCAGTACTTC. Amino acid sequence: CASSLEGGVGVEYEQYF.

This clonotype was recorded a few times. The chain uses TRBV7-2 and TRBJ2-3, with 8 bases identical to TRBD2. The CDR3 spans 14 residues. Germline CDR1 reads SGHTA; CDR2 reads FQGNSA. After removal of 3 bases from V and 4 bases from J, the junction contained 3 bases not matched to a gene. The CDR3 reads CASSLGGRSDTQYF. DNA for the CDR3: TGTGCCAGCAGCTTGGGCGGGAGGTCAGATACGCAGTATTTT.

DNA for the CDR3: TGCAGTGCTAGGCTCATGCGGGGGACTAGCGGCTACGAGCAGTACTTC. It yields the protein CSARLMRGTSGYEQYF. The rearrangement uses TRBV20-1 and TRBJ2-7; TRBD2 aligns across 11 bases. V trimming: 3 bases; J trimming: 3 bases; junction bases outside the gene matches: 10. The CDR3 spans 16 residues. Per germline, CDR1 DFQATT and CDR2 SNEGSKA (reference sequence).

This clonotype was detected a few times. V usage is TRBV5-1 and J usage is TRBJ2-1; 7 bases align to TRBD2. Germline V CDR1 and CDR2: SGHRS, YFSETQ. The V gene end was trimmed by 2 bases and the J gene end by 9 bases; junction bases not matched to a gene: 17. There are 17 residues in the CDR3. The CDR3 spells CASSFLPPGREIGEQFF. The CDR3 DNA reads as TGCGCCAGCAGCTTCCTCCCGCCGGGGCGGGAGATAGGTGAGCAGTTCTTC.

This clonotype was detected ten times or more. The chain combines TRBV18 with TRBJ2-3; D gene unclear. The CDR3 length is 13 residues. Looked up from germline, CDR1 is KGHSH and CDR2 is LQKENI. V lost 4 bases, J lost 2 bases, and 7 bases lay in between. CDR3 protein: CASSQRITDTQYF. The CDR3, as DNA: TGTGCCAGCTCACAAAGGATCACAGATACGCAGTATTTT.

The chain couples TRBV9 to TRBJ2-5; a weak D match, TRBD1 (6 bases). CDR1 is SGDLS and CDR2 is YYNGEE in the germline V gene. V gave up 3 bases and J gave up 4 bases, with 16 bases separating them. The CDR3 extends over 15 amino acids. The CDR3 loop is CASSEGEWVGETQYF. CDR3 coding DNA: TGTGCCAGCAGCGAGGGGGAGTGGGTAGGAGAGACCCAGTACTTC.

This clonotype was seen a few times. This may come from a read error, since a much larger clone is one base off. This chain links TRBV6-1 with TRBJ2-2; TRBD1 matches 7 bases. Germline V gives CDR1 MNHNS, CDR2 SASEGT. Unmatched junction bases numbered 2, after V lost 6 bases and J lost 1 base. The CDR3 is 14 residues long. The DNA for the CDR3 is TGTGCCAGCAGCGGGACAGTGAACACCGGGGAGCTGTTTTTT. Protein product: CASSGTVNTGELFF.

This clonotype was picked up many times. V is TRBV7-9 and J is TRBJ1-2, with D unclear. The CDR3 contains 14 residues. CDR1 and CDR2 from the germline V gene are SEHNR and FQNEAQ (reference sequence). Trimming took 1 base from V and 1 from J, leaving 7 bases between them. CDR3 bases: TGTGCCAGCAGCTTAGGACATCTTAACTATGGCTACACCTTC. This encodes CASSLGHLNYGYTF.

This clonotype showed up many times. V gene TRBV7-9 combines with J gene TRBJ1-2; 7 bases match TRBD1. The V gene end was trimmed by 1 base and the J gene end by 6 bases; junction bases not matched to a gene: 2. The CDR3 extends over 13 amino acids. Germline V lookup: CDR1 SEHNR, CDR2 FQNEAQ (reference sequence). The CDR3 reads CASSLGDSHGYTF. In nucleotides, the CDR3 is TGTGCCAGCAGCTTAGGGGACAGCCATGGCTACACCTTC.

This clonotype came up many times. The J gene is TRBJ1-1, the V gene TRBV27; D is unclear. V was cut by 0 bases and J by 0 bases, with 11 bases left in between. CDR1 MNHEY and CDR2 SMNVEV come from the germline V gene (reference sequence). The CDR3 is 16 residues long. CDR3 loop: CASSLSYSILNTEAFF. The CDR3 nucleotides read TGTGCCAGCAGTTTATCGTATTCCATCCTGAACACTGAAGCTTTCTTT.

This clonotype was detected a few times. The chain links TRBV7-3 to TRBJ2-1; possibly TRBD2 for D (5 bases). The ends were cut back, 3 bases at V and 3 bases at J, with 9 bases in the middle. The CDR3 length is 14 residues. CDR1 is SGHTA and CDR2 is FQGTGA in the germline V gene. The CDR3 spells CASSFSGDYNEQFF. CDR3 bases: TGTGCCAGCAGCTTCAGCGGAGACTACAATGAGCAGTTCTTC.

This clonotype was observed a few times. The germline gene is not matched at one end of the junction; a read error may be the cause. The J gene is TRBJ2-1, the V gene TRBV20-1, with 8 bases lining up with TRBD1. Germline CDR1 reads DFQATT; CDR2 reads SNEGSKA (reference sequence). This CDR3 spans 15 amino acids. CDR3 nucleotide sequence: TGCAGTGCTAGGCACAGGGGGAACACCTACAAGGAGCAGTTCTTC. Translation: CSARHRGNTYKEQFF.

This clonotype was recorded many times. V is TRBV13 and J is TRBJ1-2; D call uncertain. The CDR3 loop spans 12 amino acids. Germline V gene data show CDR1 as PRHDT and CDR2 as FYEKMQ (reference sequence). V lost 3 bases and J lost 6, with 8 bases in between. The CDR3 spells CASSLSSDGYTF. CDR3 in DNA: TGTGCCAGCAGCTTGAGTTCGGATGGCTACACCTTC. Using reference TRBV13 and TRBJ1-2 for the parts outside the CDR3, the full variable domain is AAGVIQSPRHLIKEKRETATLKCYPIPRHDTVYWYQQGPGQDPQFLISFYEKMQSDKGSIPDRFSAQQFSDYHSELNMSSLELGDSALYFCASSLSSDGYTFGSGTRLTVV.

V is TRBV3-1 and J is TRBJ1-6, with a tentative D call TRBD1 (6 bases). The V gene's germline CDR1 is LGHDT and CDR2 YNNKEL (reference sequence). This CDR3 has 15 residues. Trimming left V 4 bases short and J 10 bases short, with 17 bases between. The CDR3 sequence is CASSPFGGGQSPLHF. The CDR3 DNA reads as TGTGCCAGCAGCCCCTTTGGGGGGGGCCAATCACCCCTCCACTTT. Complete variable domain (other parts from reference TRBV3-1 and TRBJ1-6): DTAVSQTPKYLVTQMGNDKSIKCEQNLGHDTMYWYKQDSKKFLKIMFSYNNKELIINETVPNRFSPKSPDKAHLNLHINSLELGDSAVYFCASSPFGGGQSPLHFGNGTRLTVT.

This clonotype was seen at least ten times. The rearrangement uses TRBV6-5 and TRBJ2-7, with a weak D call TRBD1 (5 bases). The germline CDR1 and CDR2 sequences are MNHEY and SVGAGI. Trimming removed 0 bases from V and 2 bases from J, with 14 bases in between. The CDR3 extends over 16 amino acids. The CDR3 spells CASSYSSTALPYEQYF. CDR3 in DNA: TGTGCCAGCAGTTACTCTTCGACAGCCCTCCCCTACGAGCAGTACTTC.

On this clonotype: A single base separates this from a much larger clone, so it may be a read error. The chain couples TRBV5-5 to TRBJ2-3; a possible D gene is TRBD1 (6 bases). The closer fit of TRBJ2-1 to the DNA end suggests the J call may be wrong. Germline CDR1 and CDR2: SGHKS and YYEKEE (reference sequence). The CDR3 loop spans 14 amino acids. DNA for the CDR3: TGTGCCAGCAGCTTCGGGCAGGGGAATGACGAGCAGTTCTTC. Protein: CASSFGQGNDEQFF.

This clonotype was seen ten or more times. DNA of the CDR3: TGCAGTGCTAGCCCACTCTCGAGCGAAACCTACGAGCAGTACTTC. This translates into CSASPLSSETYEQYF. The rearrangement links TRBV20-1 to TRBJ2-7; D unresolved. The CDR3 length is 15 residues. V was clipped by 3 bases and J by 2 bases, with 17 bases between them. Germline loops: CDR1 DFQATT, CDR2 SNEGSKA (reference sequence).

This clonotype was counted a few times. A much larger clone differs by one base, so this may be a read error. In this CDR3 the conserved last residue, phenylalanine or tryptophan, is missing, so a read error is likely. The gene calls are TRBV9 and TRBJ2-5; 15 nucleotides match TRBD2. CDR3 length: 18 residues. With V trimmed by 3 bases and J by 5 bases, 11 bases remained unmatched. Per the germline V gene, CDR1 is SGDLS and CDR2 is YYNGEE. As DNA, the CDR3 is TGTGCCAGCAGCGGCCACGGACTAGCGGGAGGGCAAGGGGAGACCCAGTACCTC. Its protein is CASSGHGLAGGQGETQYL.